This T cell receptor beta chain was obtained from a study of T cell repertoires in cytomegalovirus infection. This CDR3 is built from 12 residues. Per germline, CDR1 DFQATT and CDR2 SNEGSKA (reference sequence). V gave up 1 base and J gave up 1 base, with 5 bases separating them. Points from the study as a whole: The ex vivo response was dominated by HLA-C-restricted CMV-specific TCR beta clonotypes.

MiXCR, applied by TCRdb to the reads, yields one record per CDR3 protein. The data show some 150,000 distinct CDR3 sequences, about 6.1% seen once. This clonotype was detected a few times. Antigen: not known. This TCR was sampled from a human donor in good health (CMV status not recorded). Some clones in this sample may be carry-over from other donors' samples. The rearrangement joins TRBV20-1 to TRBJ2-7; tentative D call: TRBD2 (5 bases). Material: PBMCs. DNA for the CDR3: TGCAGTGCTAGAGGACTATCCTACGAGCAGTACTTC. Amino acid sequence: CSARGLSYEQYF.